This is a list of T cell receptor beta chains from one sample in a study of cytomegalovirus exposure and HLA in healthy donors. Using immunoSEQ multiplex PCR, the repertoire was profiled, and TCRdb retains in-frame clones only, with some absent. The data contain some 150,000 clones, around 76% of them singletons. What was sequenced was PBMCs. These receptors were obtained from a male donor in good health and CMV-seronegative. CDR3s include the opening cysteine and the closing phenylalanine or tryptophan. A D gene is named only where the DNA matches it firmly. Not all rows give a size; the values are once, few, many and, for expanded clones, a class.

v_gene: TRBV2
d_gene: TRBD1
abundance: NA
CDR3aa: CASSPGTAQQKSLGYTF

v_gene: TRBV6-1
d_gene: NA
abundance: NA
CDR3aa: CASSEAILGGSYEQYF

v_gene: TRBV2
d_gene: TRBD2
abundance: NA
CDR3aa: CASSLGLNNEQFF

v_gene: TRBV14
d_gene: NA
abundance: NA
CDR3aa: CASSQDLAGQSYEQYF

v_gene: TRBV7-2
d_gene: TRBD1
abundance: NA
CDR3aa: CASSLTGAPYEQYF

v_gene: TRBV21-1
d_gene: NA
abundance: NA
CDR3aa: CASSKVLRGDEQFF

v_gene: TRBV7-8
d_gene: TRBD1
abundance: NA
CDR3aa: CASTHRGNEKLFF

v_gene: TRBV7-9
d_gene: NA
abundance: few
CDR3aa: CASSPGTPYEQYF

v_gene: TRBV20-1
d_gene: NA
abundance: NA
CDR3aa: CSARDNEQYF

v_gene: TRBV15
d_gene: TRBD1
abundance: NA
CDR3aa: CATSRATGGPKETQYF

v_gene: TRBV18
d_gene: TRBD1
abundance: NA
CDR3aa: CASSPRPGQNSREQYF